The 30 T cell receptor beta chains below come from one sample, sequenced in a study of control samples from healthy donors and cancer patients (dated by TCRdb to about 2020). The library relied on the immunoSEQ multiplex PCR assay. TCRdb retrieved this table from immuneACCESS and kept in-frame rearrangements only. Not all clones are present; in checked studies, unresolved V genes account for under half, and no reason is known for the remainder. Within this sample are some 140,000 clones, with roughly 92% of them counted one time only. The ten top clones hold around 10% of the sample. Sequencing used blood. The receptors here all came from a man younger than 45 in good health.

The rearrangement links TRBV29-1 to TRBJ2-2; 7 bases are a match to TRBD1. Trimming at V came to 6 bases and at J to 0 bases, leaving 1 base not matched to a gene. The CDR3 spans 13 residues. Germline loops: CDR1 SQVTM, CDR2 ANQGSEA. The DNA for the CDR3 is TGCAGCGTGCAGGGGGCGAACACCGGGGAGCTGTTTTTT. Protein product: CSVQGANTGELFF.

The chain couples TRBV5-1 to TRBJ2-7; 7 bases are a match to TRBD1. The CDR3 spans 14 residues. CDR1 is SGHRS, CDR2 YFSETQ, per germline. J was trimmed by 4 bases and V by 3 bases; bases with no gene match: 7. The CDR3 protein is CASSSQGGRYEQYF. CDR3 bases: TGCGCCAGCAGCTCTCAAGGGGGCCGATACGAGCAGTACTTC.

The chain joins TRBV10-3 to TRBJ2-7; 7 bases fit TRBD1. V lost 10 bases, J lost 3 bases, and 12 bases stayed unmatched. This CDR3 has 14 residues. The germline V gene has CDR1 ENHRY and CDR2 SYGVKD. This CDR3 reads CATKTGTVDYEQYF. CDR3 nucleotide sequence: TGTGCCACCAAAACCGGGACAGTAGACTACGAGCAGTACTTC.

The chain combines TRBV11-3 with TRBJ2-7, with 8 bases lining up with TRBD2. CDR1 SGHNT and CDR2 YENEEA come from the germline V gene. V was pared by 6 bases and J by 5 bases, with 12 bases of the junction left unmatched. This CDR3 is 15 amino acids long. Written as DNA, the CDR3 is TGTGCCAGCAGAGGAGAGTCGGGAGGGAAGAACGAGCAGTACTTC. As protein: CASRGESGGKNEQYF.

The CDR3 DNA reads TGTGCCAGTAGTATTCGGTCAGGACCCCCCTACGAGCAGTACTTC. Translation gives CASSIRSGPPYEQYF. The chain combines TRBV19 with TRBJ2-7; D not certain. Trimming left V 3 bases short and J 2 bases short, with 14 bases between. In germline, CDR1 is LNHDA, CDR2 SQIVND (reference sequence). The CDR3 sequence is 15 residues long.

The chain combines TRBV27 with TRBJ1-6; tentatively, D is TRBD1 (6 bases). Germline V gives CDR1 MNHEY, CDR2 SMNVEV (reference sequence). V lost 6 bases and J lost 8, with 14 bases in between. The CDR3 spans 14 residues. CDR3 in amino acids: CASSRRQVDSPLHF. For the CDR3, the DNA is TGTGCCAGCAGCCGCCGACAGGTGGATTCACCCCTCCACTTT.

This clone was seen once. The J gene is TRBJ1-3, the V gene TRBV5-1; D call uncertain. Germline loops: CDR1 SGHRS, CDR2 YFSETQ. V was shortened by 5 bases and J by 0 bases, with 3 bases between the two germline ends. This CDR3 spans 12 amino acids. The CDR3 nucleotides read TGCGCCAGCAGTCTCTCTGGAAACACCATATATTTT. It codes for CASSLSGNTIYF. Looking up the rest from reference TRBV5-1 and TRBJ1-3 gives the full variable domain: KAGVTQTPRYLIKTRGQQVTLSCSPISGHRSVSWYQQTPGQGLQFLFEYFSETQRNKGNFPGRFSGRQFSNSRSEMNVSTLELGDSALYLCASSLSGNTIYFGEGSWLTVV.

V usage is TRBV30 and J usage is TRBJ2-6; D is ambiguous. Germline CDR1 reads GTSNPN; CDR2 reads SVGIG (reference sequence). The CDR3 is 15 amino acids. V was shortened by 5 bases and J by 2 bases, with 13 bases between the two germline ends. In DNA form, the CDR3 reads TGTGCCTGGGGACCTCCCCTGCCTGGGGCCAACGTCCTGACTTTC. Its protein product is CAWGPPLPGANVLTF.

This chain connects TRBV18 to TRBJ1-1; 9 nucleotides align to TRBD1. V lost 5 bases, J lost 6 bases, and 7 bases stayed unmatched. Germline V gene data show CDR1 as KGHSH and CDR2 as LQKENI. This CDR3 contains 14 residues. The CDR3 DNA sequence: TGTGCCAGCTCAAAGGACAGGGGTTACTCTGAAGCTTTCTTT. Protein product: CASSKDRGYSEAFF.

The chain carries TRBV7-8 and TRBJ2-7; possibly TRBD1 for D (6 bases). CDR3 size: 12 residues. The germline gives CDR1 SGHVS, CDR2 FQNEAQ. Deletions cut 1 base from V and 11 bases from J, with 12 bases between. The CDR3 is CASSLDEGDEYF. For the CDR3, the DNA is TGTGCCAGCAGCTTAGATGAGGGGGACGAGTACTTC.

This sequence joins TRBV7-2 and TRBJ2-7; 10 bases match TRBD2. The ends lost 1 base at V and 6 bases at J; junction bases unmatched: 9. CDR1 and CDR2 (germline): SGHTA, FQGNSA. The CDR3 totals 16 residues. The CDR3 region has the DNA TGTGCCAGCAGCTTAGTCCCAGCGGGAGGGCCGGTCGAGCAGTACTTC. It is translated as CASSLVPAGGPVEQYF.

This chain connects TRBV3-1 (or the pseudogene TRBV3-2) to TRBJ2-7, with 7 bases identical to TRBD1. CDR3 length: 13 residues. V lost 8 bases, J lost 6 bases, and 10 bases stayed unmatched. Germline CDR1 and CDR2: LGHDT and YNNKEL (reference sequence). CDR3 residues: CASRGQAGTEQYF. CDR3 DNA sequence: TGTGCCAGCCGCGGACAGGCCGGGACCGAGCAGTACTTC.

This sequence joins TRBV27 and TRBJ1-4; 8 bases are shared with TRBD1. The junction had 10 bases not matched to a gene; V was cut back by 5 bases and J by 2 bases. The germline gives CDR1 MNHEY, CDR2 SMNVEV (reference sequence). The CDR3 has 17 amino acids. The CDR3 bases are TGTGCCAGCAGTCCACAAAGACAGGGGTGGACTAATGAAAAACTGTTTTTT. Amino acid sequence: CASSPQRQGWTNEKLFF. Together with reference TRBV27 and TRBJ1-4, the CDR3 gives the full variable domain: EAQVTQNPRYLITVTGKKLTVTCSQNMNHEYMSWYRQDPGLGLRQIYYSMNVEVTDKGDVPEGYKVSRKEKRNFPLILESPSPNQTSLYFCASSPQRQGWTNEKLFFGSGTQLSVL.

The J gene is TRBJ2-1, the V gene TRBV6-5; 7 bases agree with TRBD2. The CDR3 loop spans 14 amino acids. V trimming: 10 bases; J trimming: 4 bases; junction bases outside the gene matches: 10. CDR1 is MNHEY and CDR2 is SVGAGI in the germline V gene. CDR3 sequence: CATKAGIEYNEQFF. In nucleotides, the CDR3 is TGTGCCACCAAAGCGGGAATTGAATACAATGAGCAGTTCTTC.

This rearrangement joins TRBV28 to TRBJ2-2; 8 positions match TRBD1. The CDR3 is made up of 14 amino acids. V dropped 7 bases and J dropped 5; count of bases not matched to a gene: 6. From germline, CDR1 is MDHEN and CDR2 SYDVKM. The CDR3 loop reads CASNRQGKTGELFF. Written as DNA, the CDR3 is TGTGCCAGCAATAGACAGGGGAAGACCGGGGAGCTGTTTTTT.

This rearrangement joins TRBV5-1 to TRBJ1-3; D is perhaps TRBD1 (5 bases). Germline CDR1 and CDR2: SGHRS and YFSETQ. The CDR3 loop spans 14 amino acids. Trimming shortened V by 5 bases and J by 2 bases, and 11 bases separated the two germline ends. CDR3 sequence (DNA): TGCGCCAGCAGTTCTGGGGGACCTGGAAACACCATATATTTT. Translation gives CASSSGGPGNTIYF.

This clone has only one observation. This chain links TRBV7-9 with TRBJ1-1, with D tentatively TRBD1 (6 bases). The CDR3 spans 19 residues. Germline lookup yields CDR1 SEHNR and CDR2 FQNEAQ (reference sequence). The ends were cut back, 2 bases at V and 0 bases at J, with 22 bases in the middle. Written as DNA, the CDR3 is TGTGCCAGCAGCTTAAAGGGGGGTGGTCTGAGTGCCATGAACACTGAAGCTTTCTTT. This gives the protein CASSLKGGGLSAMNTEAFF.

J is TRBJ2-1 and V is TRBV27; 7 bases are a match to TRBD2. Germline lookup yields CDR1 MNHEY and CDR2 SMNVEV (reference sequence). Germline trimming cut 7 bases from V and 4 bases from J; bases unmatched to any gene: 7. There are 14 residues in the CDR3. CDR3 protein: CASMREWAYNEQFF. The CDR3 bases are TGTGCCAGCATGCGGGAGTGGGCTTACAATGAGCAGTTCTTC.

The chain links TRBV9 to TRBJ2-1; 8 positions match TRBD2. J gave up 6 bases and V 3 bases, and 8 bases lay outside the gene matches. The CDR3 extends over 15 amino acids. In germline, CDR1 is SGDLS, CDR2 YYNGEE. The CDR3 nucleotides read TGTGCCAGCAGCGGCGGGGGGAGGGAGGCCAATGAGCAGTTCTTC. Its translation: CASSGGGREANEQFF. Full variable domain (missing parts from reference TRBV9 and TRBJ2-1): DSGVTQTPKHLITATGQRVTLRCSPRSGDLSVYWYQQSLDQGLQFLIQYYNGEERAKGNILERFSAQQFPDLHSELNLSSLELGDSALYFCASSGGGREANEQFFGPGTRLTVL.

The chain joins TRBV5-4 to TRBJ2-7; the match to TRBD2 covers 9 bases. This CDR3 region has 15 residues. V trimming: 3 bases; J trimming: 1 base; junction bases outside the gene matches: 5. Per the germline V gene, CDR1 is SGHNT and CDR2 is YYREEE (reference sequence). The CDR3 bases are TGTGCCAGCAGCTCACTAGCGGGCCGATCCTACGAGCAGTACTTC. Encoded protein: CASSSLAGRSYEQYF.

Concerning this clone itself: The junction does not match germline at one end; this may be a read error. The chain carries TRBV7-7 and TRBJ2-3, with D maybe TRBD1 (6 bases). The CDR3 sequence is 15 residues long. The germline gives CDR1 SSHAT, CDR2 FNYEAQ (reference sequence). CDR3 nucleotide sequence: TGTGCTAGCAGTCAAGGACAGAATCGGCCAGATACGCAGTATTTT. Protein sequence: CASSQGQNRPDTQYF.

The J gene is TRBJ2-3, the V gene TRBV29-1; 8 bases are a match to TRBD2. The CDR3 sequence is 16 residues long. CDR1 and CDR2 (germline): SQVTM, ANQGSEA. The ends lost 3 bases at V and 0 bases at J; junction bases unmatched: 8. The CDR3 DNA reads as TGCAGCGTTGAGGGTTGGGCTAGCGGGAGCACAGATACGCAGTATTTT. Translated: CSVEGWASGSTDTQYF.

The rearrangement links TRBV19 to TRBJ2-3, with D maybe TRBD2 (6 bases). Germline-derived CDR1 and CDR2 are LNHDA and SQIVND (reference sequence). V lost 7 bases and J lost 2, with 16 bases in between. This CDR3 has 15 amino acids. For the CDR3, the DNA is TGTGCCAGTAACAATATCGGGGGTCCCACAGATACGCAGTATTTT. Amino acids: CASNNIGGPTDTQYF.

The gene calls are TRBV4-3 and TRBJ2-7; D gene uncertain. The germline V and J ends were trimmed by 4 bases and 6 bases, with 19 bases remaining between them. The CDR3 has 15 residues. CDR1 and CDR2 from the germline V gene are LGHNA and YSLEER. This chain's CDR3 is CASSLQADGSAEQYF. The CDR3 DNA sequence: TGCGCCAGCAGCCTCCAGGCCGATGGCAGCGCCGAGCAGTACTTC.

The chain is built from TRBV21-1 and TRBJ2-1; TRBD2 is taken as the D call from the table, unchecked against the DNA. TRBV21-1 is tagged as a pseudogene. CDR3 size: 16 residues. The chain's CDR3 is CASSKADSGRVGEQFF. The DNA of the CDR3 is TGTGCCAGCAGCAAAGCTGATAGCGGGAGGGTAGGTGAGCAGTTCTTC.

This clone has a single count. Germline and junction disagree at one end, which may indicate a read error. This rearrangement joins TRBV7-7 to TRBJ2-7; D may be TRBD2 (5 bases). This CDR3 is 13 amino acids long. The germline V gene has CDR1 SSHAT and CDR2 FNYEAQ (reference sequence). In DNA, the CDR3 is TGTGCTAGCAGCCCGGGATCAAGCAACGAGCAGTACTTC. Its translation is CASSPGSSNEQYF.

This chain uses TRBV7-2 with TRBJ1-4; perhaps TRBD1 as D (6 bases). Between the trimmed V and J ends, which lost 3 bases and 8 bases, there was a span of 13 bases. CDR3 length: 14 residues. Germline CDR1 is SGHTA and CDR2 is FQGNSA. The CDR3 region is CASSFQGLGEKLFF. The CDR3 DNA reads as TGTGCCAGCAGCTTCCAGGGGCTGGGCGAAAAACTGTTTTTT.

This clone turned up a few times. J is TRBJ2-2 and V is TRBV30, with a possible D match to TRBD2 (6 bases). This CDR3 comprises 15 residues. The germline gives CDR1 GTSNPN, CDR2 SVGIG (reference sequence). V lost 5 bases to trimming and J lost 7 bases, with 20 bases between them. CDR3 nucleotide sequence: TGTGCCTGGGGGGGTACTAGCCCAGCGAACGGGGAGCTGTTTTTT. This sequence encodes CAWGGTSPANGELFF.

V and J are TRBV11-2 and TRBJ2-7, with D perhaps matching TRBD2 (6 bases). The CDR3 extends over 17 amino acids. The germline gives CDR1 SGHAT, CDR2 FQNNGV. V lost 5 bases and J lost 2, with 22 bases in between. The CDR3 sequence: CASSRRGGGILTYEQYF. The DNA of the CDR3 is TGTGCCAGCAGCCGCAGAGGTGGCGGGATCCTGACCTACGAGCAGTACTTC.

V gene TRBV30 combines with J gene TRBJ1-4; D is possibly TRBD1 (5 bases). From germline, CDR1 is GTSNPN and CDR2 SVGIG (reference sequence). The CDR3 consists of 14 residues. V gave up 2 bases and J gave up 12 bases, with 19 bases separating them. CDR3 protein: CAWSLDSALEELFF. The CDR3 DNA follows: TGTGCCTGGAGTCTCGACAGTGCCCTGGAGGAACTGTTTTTT.